This T cell receptor (beta chain) was found in a study of shared clonotypes between healthy human individuals. Study-wide results and caveats: Naive CD4 clonotypes were shared across a handful of donors at around 5.4%. Estimated richness values were generally larger in naive subsets than in memory subsets. Incompleteness in sorted-subset sequencing, despite large depth, was shown by rarefaction.

Concerning this clone: What it binds is unknown.

Germline V gene sequence: CDR1 SGHRS, CDR2 YFSETQ. The J segment lost 5 bases and the V segment lost 4 bases, leaving 7 bases of the junction unmatched. The CDR3 extends over 15 amino acids. TCRdb's copy holds only in-frame clones and misses some; the assay was immunoSEQ multiplex PCR. The sample has 1,400,000 or so clones, about 98.5% seen once. The origin of this receptor is a man under 40 in good health. The specimen was naive CD4+ T cells sorted from blood. The subset is: CD45RA+ positively selected. The chain joins TRBV5-1 to TRBJ2-1; 9 bases map to TRBD2. The CDR3 DNA reads TGCGCCAGCAGCCATCTTAGCGGGAGTCACAATGAGCAGTTCTTC. It translates to CASSHLSGSHNEQFF.